A single sample is the source of the 20 T cell receptor beta chains below, sequenced in a study of blood T cell repertoires in COVID-19. The data were produced by immunoSEQ multiplex PCR, yet TCRdb's version contains in-frame clones alone and is incomplete. The sample includes a few hundred thousand clones, roughly 85% of them seen just once. Sequencing was done on a sample of peripheral blood. The receptor source for this set is a woman aged 18-29 years with acute or convalescent COVID-19.

This clone showed up just a few times. The chain has TRBV6-1 and TRBJ1-2; D perhaps matches TRBD1 (5 bases). The CDR3 totals 15 residues. V lost 3 bases, J lost 3 bases, and 14 bases lay in between. Looked up from germline, CDR1 is MNHNS and CDR2 is SASEGT. The CDR3 here is CASSDDAGSYYGYTF. The CDR3 nucleotides read TGTGCCAGCAGTGACGATGCAGGGTCCTACTATGGCTACACCTTC.

The genes are TRBV5-1 and TRBJ2-1; 8 nucleotides agree with TRBD2. V shed 5 bases, J shed 4 bases, and the junction held 8 bases outside the gene matches. The CDR3 contains 15 residues. From germline, CDR1 is SGHRS and CDR2 YFSETQ. The CDR3 region is CASSNNGRGYNEQFF. CDR3 in DNA: TGCGCCAGCAGTAATAACGGGAGGGGGTACAATGAGCAGTTCTTC.

This clone has a single count. This chain uses TRBV6-5 with TRBJ1-4; TRBD1 is a possible D gene (6 bases). Trimming took 6 bases from V and 1 from J, leaving 9 bases between them. In germline, CDR1 is MNHEY, CDR2 SVGAGI. This CDR3 is 14 amino acids long. The CDR3 DNA reads TGTGCCAGCAGCTCAGGGGAAACTAATGAAAAACTGTTTTTT. Translated: CASSSGETNEKLFF.

A single count supports this clone. V is TRBV28 and J is TRBJ1-3, with 8 bases fitting TRBD1. This CDR3 is built from 14 residues. Germline CDR1 and CDR2: MDHEN and SYDVKM. J was trimmed by 5 bases and V by 3 bases; bases with no gene match: 3. CDR3: CASSFGQGRNTIYF. CDR3 sequence (DNA): TGTGCCAGCAGTTTCGGACAGGGTAGAAACACCATATATTTT.

The chain joins TRBV6-1 to TRBJ1-3; D not resolved. CDR3 length: 17 amino acids. The germline gives CDR1 MNHNS, CDR2 SASEGT. Trimming took off 1 base at V and 0 bases at J, with 13 bases between the two ends. CDR3 in amino acids: CASSEVSQVISGNTIYF. The CDR3 DNA reads as TGTGCCAGCAGTGAAGTAAGCCAGGTCATCTCTGGAAACACCATATATTTT.

CDR3 DNA: TGTGCCAGTAGTACCGGGACTAGCAGGTACAATGAGCAGTTCTTC. It codes for CASSTGTSRYNEQFF. The genes are TRBV19 and TRBJ2-1; 9 bases fit TRBD2. The germline gives CDR1 LNHDA, CDR2 SQIVND (reference sequence). The CDR3 covers 15 residues. V lost 4 bases to trimming and J lost 4 bases; unmatched junction nucleotides: 5.

For the CDR3, the DNA is TGCAGTGCGAGTCGCGAGAACACTGAAGCTTTCTTT. This sequence encodes CSASRENTEAFF. V gene TRBV20-1 combines with J gene TRBJ1-1; D uncertain. The V and J ends lost 6 bases and 1 base respectively, with 9 bases between them. CDR1 DFQATT and CDR2 SNEGSKA come from the germline V gene (reference sequence). The CDR3 is 12 residues long.

V and J are TRBV27 and TRBJ1-2; tentative D call: TRBD1 (6 bases). The V end was cut by 8 bases, the J end by 8 bases, with 21 bases between. The CDR3 runs 14 residues. Germline V gives CDR1 MNHEY, CDR2 SMNVEV (reference sequence). The CDR3 DNA reads as TGTGCCAGCGGCCTTGCTCCCAGGGGAGAAGGCTACACCTTC. It is translated as CASGLAPRGEGYTF.

V is TRBV6-4 and J is TRBJ1-6; 9 bases are shared with TRBD1. CDR1 and CDR2 from the germline V gene are MRHNA and SNTAGT. This CDR3 has 14 residues. V was pared by 6 bases and J by 10 bases, with 7 bases of the junction left unmatched. The CDR3 nucleotides are TGTGCCAGCAGCGATACAGGGGGCGGGTCACCCCTCCACTTT. It encodes CASSDTGGGSPLHF.

The DNA for the CDR3 is TGTGCCACCAGCAGACAGGCTTACGAGCAGTACTTC. It translates to CATSRQAYEQYF. The rearrangement links TRBV15 to TRBJ2-7; no clear D. Germline lookup yields CDR1 LNHNV and CDR2 YYDKDF (reference sequence). The ends were cut back, 2 bases at V and 4 bases at J, with 6 bases in the middle. The CDR3 contains 12 residues.

This chain connects TRBV7-3 to TRBJ2-2; D not resolved. CDR3 length: 14 amino acids. Germline V gene data show CDR1 as SGHTA and CDR2 as FQGTGA. Trimming shortened V by 5 bases and J by 4 bases, and 11 bases separated the two germline ends. This CDR3 reads CASSRSSSTGELFF. In nucleotides, the CDR3 is TGTGCCAGCAGCCGAAGTAGCTCCACCGGGGAGCTGTTTTTT.

The gene calls are TRBV2 and TRBJ1-1; 10 nucleotides line up with TRBD1. This CDR3 has 14 residues. Trimming at V came to 2 bases and at J to 10 bases, leaving 7 bases not matched to a gene. Germline lookup yields CDR1 SNHLY and CDR2 FYNNEI. The CDR3 region has the DNA TGTGCCAGCAGTGAATCCGGGACAGGGGTTGGAGCTTTCTTT. Translated, it gives CASSESGTGVGAFF.

The V call is TRBV7-9, the J call TRBJ1-4, with D perhaps matching TRBD1 (5 bases). V was cut by 1 base and J by 6 bases, with 9 bases left in between. The length of the CDR3 is 14 residues. Per the germline V gene, CDR1 is SEHNR and CDR2 is FQNEAQ (reference sequence). The CDR3 spells CASSLDSRDEKLFF. For the CDR3, the DNA is TGTGCCAGCAGCTTAGATTCCAGGGATGAAAAACTGTTTTTT.

This chain joins TRBV27 and TRBJ2-1; 9 bases map to TRBD2. Germline trimming cut 8 bases from V and 5 bases from J; bases unmatched to any gene: 10. This CDR3 spans 15 amino acids. CDR1 and CDR2 (germline): MNHEY, SMNVEV (reference sequence). The CDR3 DNA sequence: TGTGCCAGCCGCCTCGGGACTAGCATCCACAATGAGCAGTTCTTC. Amino acid sequence: CASRLGTSIHNEQFF.

The J gene is TRBJ1-4, the V gene TRBV7-3, with D possibly being TRBD1 (5 bases). The CDR3 contains 15 residues. Per germline, CDR1 SGHTA and CDR2 FQGTGA. V was cut by 5 bases and J by 0 bases, with 10 bases left in between. CDR3 sequence (DNA): TGTGCCAGCAGCCCTCGACAGTCAACTAATGAAAAACTGTTTTTT. Protein product: CASSPRQSTNEKLFF.

This clone has more than one count but fewer than ten. The V call is TRBV28, the J call TRBJ1-5; D perhaps matches TRBD1 (5 bases). V lost 6 bases, J lost 3 bases, and 9 bases lay in between. The CDR3 spans 13 residues. Germline values: CDR1 MDHEN, CDR2 SYDVKM. CDR3: CASSTGYNQPQHF. The CDR3 nucleotides read TGTGCCAGCAGCACAGGCTACAATCAGCCCCAGCATTTT.

The chain employs TRBV7-9 and TRBJ1-2; perhaps TRBD1 as D (6 bases). The CDR3 spans 15 residues. Germline CDR1 and CDR2: SEHNR and FQNEAQ (reference sequence). The V and J ends lost 5 bases and 0 bases respectively, with 13 bases between them. Here the CDR3 reads CASSPPGQANYGYTF. CDR3 sequence (DNA): TGTGCCAGCAGCCCCCCGGGACAAGCTAACTATGGCTACACCTTC.

The rearrangement joins TRBV5-1 to TRBJ1-5; 7 bases fit TRBD1. V shed 0 bases, J shed 3 bases, and the junction held 3 bases outside the gene matches. The germline V gene has CDR1 SGHRS and CDR2 YFSETQ. The CDR3 length is 15 residues. CDR3 in DNA: TGCGCCAGCAGCTTGGGGGACAGCCTCAATCAGCCCCAGCATTTT. This translates into CASSLGDSLNQPQHF.

The genes are TRBV21-1 and TRBJ1-3; the DNA was not used to check the table's D call, TRBD1. TRBV21-1 is shown as a pseudogene. The CDR3 length is 16 residues. As DNA, the CDR3 is TGTGCCAGCATAGGAGGGGGCGGGCCTTCTGGAAACACCATATATTTT. Translation: CASIGGGGPSGNTIYF.

This chain uses TRBV27 with TRBJ1-6, with 7 nucleotides matching TRBD1. Germline V gene sequence: CDR1 MNHEY, CDR2 SMNVEV (reference sequence). Trimming at V came to 5 bases and at J to 7 bases, leaving 11 bases not matched to a gene. The CDR3 runs to 16 residues. The CDR3 here is CASSGILTGLNSPLHF. For the CDR3, the DNA is TGTGCCAGCAGTGGGATACTGACAGGGTTGAATTCACCCCTCCACTTT.